This T cell receptor beta chain was captured by sequencing in a study of blood T cell repertoires in COVID-19. Study-wide background: Donors of Cohort 3 who recovered were those that had two negative PCRs, clearance, or symptom resolution. Samples representing acute and convalescent COVID-19 were sourced from the United States, Italy and Spain.

Germline V gene data show CDR1 as MNHEY and CDR2 as SVGEGT. After removal of 2 bases from V and 6 bases from J, the junction contained 3 bases not matched to a gene. The CDR3 is 14 residues long. Method: immunoSEQ multiplex PCR; TCRdb's copy keeps in-frame clones and lacks some. This sample has over 250,000 clones, with 70% to 90% found just once. This receptor was taken from a woman in her sixties or seventies in a cohort exposed to, infected with or recovered from COVID-19 (not recorded which). The V gene is TRBV6-2 or TRBV6-3, the J gene TRBJ2-1; 8 bases align to TRBD1. Sample: PBMCs or T cells enriched from blood (not recorded which). CDR3 sequence (DNA): TGTGCCAGCAGTTACGCACAGGGGGTCAATGAGCAGTTCTTC. Amino acid sequence: CASSYAQGVNEQFF.